Here is one T cell receptor beta chain with its context. The data were obtained in a study of OX40 agonist ivuxolimab in advanced cancers. Only in-frame clones appear in the TCRdb table, and some are missing; sequencing was by immunoSEQ multiplex PCR. There are approximately 66,000 clones in the sample; around 85% occur only once, and about 0.76% lies in the top ten. The CDR3 totals 16 residues. J was trimmed by 0 bases and V by 1 base; bases with no gene match: 5. Germline V gene lookup returns CDR1 SGHRS and CDR2 YFSETQ. The sequences come from CD4+ or CD8+ T cells sorted from blood, collected in a trial of the OX40 agonist ivuxolimab. This sequence was found in an adult with an advanced solid tumor such as melanoma, head and neck, liver or kidney cancer. The gene calls are TRBV5-1 and TRBJ2-3; 7 nucleotides line up with TRBD2. The CDR3 sequence: CASSLLAGVSTDTQYF. The CDR3 coding sequence is TGCGCCAGCAGCTTGTTGGCGGGGGTAAGCACAGATACGCAGTATTTT.